The clone carrying this T cell receptor (beta chain) was seen a handful of times. Its antigen is unknown. This record comes from a study of cytomegalovirus exposure and HLA in healthy donors. Study findings and constraints: In terms of immune exposure information, only CMV serostatus was available. The productive fraction for most TCR beta V segments was about 90% or about 30% in an earlier analysis. Sequencing probably produced one cluster of sequence variants that were highly shared. Specific recognition of CMV antigens was confirmed in vitro for a few chains (all CMV-associated).

Primers included in the PCR were 60 Vbeta and 13 Jbeta primers. Repertoires were generated with immunoSEQ multiplex PCR, while TCRdb's copy carries only in-frame clones and drops some. The repertoire holds 85,000 to 130,000 clones, with roughly 80% as singletons. The CDR3 runs to 18 residues. V lost 1 base, J lost 7 bases, and 15 bases stayed unmatched. Germline-derived CDR1 and CDR2 are SGHTA and FQGTGA. The TCR sequence derives from a man aged 55 to 70 in good health and CMV-seronegative. Specimen: PBMCs. This chain uses TRBV7-3 with TRBJ2-2; 7 bases match TRBD1. The CDR3 region has the DNA TGTGCCAGCAGCTTAAAGGCACCGGGACAGAGAGCCATCGGGGAGCTGTTTTTT. This gives the protein CASSLKAPGQRAIGELFF.